Shown below are 11 T cell receptor beta chains from a single sample sequenced in a study of Graves' ophthalmopathy and Graves' hyperthyroidism. Beta-chain TCR CDR3 regions were amplified from RNA transcripts. RT-PCR was first run with HTBI primers, then multiplex PCR in a second round. MiXCR, applied by TCRdb to the multiplex PCR reads, yields one record per CDR3 protein. This sample has 350,000 to 400,000 distinct CDR3 sequences, with approximately 16% found just once. Sequenced material: peripheral blood. The source is a woman between 18 and 29 years old with Graves' ophthalmopathy.

This clonotype was seen repeatedly, ten times or more. The chain joins TRBV9 to TRBJ1-6, with a possible D match to TRBD1 (5 bases). CDR3 length equals 12 residues. Trimming cost V 2 bases and J 15 bases, with 12 bases left between them. CDR1 SGDLS and CDR2 YYNGEE come from the germline V gene. DNA for the CDR3: TGTGCCAGCAGCGTCAACCGGGGCCGCCTCCACTTT. Translating it yields CASSVNRGRLHF. Filled out from reference TRBV9 and TRBJ1-6, the complete variable domain reads DSGVTQTPKHLITATGQRVTLRCSPRSGDLSVYWYQQSLDQGLQFLIQYYNGEERAKGNILERFSAQQFPDLHSELNLSSLELGDSALYFCASSVNRGRLHFGNGTRLTVT.

This clonotype came up many times. The chain couples TRBV6-1 to TRBJ2-7; D remains unclear. Germline values: CDR1 MNHNS, CDR2 SASEGT. Trimming removed 2 bases from V and 7 bases from J, with 12 bases in between. This CDR3 region has 13 residues. The CDR3 sequence: CASSETALLEQYF. The CDR3 DNA is TGTGCCAGCAGTGAAACCGCCCTGCTGGAGCAGTACTTC.

This clonotype was observed many times. The V call is TRBV6-1, the J call TRBJ1-6; no clear D. The V gene's germline CDR1 is MNHNS and CDR2 SASEGT. Trimming removed 3 bases from V and 13 bases from J, with 10 bases in between. The CDR3 extends over 12 amino acids. CDR3 sequence: CASSDGPSPLHF. DNA of the CDR3: TGTGCCAGCAGTGATGGGCCAAGTCCCCTCCACTTT.

This clonotype showed up many times. V and J are TRBV20-1 and TRBJ1-1; D is unresolved. Deletions cut 5 bases from V and 7 bases from J, with 5 bases between. This CDR3 comprises 9 residues. Germline-derived CDR1 and CDR2 are DFQATT and SNEGSKA (reference sequence). Here the CDR3 DNA reads TGCAGTGCTCCGGGTGAAGCTTTCTTT. Translated, it gives CSAPGEAFF.

This clonotype was observed at least ten times. This sequence joins TRBV12-3 or TRBV12-4 and TRBJ2-2, with D perhaps matching TRBD2 (5 bases). Trimming cost V 7 bases and J 1 base, with 10 bases left between them. The CDR3 is 14 amino acids. The CDR3 coding sequence is TGTGCCAGCACCCGTGGAGGGAACACCGGGGAGCTGTTTTTT. Its protein is CASTRGGNTGELFF.

This clonotype was counted ten times or more. The CDR3 is CSASEPDRGWETQYF. CDR3 DNA sequence: TGCAGTGCGAGTGAACCGGACAGGGGTTGGGAGACCCAGTACTTC. J is TRBJ2-5 and V is TRBV20-1, with 9 bases that match TRBD1. Germline assignment: CDR1 DFQATT and CDR2 SNEGSKA (reference sequence). The trim removed 6 bases at V and 5 bases at J, leaving 13 bases unmatched. This CDR3 region has 15 residues.

This clonotype was seen at least ten times. This sequence joins TRBV5-1 and TRBJ2-7; D gene ambiguous. CDR3 length equals 11 residues. The ends were cut back, 3 bases at V and 7 bases at J, with 8 bases in the middle. Per germline, CDR1 SGHRS and CDR2 YFSETQ. The CDR3 spells CASSSDKEQYF. CDR3 sequence (DNA): TGCGCCAGCAGCTCCGACAAAGAGCAGTACTTC. The variable domain in full, completed from reference TRBV5-1 and TRBJ2-7, reads KAGVTQTPRYLIKTRGQQVTLSCSPISGHRSVSWYQQTPGQGLQFLFEYFSETQRNKGNFPGRFSGRQFSNSRSEMNVSTLELGDSALYLCASSSDKEQYFGPGTRLTVT.

The chain is built from TRBV20-1 and TRBJ2-7; 15 nucleotides agree with TRBD2. CDR3 length: 16 residues. J lost 2 bases, V lost 5 bases, and 7 bases had no gene match. Germline V gene lookup returns CDR1 DFQATT and CDR2 SNEGSKA (reference sequence). CDR3 amino acids: CSAGPGLAGGAYEQYF. The CDR3 nucleotides read TGCAGTGCTGGACCGGGACTAGCGGGAGGCGCCTACGAGCAGTACTTC.

The rearrangement uses TRBV6-2 or TRBV6-3 and TRBJ1-5; maybe TRBD1 (6 bases). V gave up 6 bases and J gave up 7 bases, with 16 bases separating them. Germline lookup yields CDR1 MNHEY and CDR2 SVGEGT. The CDR3 loop spans 14 amino acids. The CDR3 sequence is CASRDLGAGQPQHF. The CDR3 DNA follows: TGTGCCAGCAGGGACTTGGGGGCCGGGCAGCCCCAGCATTTT.

This clonotype was seen many times. The CDR3 here is CASSASGRKETQYF. CDR3 coding DNA: TGTGCCAGCAGCGCTAGCGGGAGGAAAGAGACCCAGTACTTC. The chain links TRBV9 to TRBJ2-5, with 11 bases identical to TRBD2. This CDR3 is 14 amino acids long. Germline CDR1 is SGDLS and CDR2 is YYNGEE. Germline trimming cut 3 bases from V and 3 bases from J; bases unmatched to any gene: 1.

This sequence joins TRBV6-1 and TRBJ1-2; 12 nucleotides align to TRBD1. Germline V gene lookup returns CDR1 MNHNS and CDR2 SASEGT. The junction had 6 bases not matched to a gene; V was cut back by 3 bases and J by 7 bases. The CDR3 contains 15 residues. CDR3 loop: CASSDRDRGLSGYTF. The CDR3 DNA is TGTGCCAGCAGTGACCGGGACAGGGGGCTTAGTGGCTACACCTTC.